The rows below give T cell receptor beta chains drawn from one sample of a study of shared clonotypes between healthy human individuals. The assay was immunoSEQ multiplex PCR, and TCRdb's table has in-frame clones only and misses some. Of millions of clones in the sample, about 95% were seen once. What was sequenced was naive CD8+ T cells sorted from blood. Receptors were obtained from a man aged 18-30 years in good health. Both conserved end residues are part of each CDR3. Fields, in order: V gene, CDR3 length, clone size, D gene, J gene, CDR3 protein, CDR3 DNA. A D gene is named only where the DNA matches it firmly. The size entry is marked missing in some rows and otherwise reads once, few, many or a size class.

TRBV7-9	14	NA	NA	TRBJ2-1	CASSLKGWDNEQFF	TGTGCCAGCAGCTTAAAGGGGTGGGACAATGAGCAGTTCTTC
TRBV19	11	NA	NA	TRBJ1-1	CASSALLEAFF	TGTGCCAGCTCGGCTCTACTTGAAGCTTTCTTT
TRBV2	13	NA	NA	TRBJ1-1	CASLHPMNTEAFF	TGTGCCAGCCTCCACCCTATGAACACTGAAGCTTTCTTT
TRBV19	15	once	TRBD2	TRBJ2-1	CASSPLLAGAGEQFF	TGTGCCAGTAGTCCGTTACTAGCGGGAGCGGGTGAGCAGTTCTTC
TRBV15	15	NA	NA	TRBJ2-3	CATSRVPGGADTQYF	TGTGCCACCAGCAGGGTCCCGGGGGGCGCAGATACGCAGTATTTT
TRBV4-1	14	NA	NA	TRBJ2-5	CASSLGPLQETQYF	TGCGCCAGCAGCCTGGGACCTCTCCAAGAGACCCAGTACTTC
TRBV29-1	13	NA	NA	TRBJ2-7	CSVSTGPSYEQYF	TGCAGCGTTTCCACAGGGCCCTCCTACGAGCAGTACTTC
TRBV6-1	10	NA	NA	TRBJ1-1	CASTDTEAFF	TGTGCCAGCACGGACACTGAAGCTTTCTTT
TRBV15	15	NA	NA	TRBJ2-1	CATSRVRQGHNEQFF	TGTGCCACCAGCAGAGTCCGGCAGGGACACAATGAGCAGTTCTTC
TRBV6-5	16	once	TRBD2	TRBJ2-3	CASSYASGTSTDTQYF	TGTGCCAGCAGTTACGCTAGCGGGACTAGCACAGATACGCAGTATTTT
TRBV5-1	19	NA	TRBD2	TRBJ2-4	CASSPVTSGGLLAKNIQYF	TGCGCCAGCAGCCCGGTGACTAGCGGGGGACTATTAGCCAAAAACATTCAGTACTTC
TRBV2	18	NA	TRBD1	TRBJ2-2	CASSLDRVPTVDTGELFF	TGTGCCAGCAGTCTGGACAGGGTTCCGACAGTCGACACCGGGGAGCTGTTTTTT
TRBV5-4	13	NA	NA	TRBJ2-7	CASSSDLVGEQYF	TGTGCCAGCAGCTCGGATCTGGTGGGGGAGCAGTACTTC
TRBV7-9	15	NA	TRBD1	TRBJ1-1	CASSLQDRESTEAFF	TGTGCCAGCAGCTTGCAAGACAGGGAGAGCACTGAAGCTTTCTTT
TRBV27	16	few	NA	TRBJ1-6	CASSSFLSSYNSPLHF	TGTGCCAGCAGTTCCTTTTTGAGCTCCTATAATTCACCCCTCCACTTT
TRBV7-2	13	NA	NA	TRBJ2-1	CASSLLRQIQQFF	TGTGCCAGCAGCTTATTGAGACAGATACAGCAGTTCTTC
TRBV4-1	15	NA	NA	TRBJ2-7	CASSLKQDVRNEQYF	TGCGCCAGCAGCCTAAAGCAGGACGTCCGGAACGAGCAGTACTTC
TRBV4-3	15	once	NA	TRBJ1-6	CASSQGRAYNSPLHF	TGCGCCAGCAGCCAAGGAAGGGCCTATAATTCACCCCTCCACTTT
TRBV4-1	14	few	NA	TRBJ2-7	CASSQGGSSYEQYF	TGCGCCAGCAGCCAAGGCGGTAGCTCCTACGAGCAGTACTTC
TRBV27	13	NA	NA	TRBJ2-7	CASSLRRSYEQYF	TGTGCCAGCAGTTTGAGACGGTCCTACGAGCAGTACTTC
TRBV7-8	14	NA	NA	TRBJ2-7	CASSLEDPTYEQYF	TGTGCCAGCAGCTTAGAGGATCCTACCTACGAGCAGTACTTC
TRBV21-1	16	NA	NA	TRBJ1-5	CASSRIKDRDNQPQHF	TGTGCCAGCAGCCGGATCAAGGACAGGGACAATCAGCCCCAGCATTTT